Reported below is one T cell receptor (beta chain). What it binds is unknown. The CDR3 extends over 13 amino acids. Germline values: CDR1 SEHNR, CDR2 FQNEAQ (reference sequence). V lost 5 bases and J lost 12; bases outside the gene matches: 9. Sequencing relied on a cDNA template that was reverse transcribed from extracted RNA. Assay used: immunoSEQ multiplex PCR; TCRdb lists only in-frame clones, some missing. Here the sample spans roughly 150,000 clones, around 50% being singletons. Sampling of alopecia areata patients yielded lesional scalp punch biopsies as well as peripheral blood. Cell sorting on a FACSAria was used to separate CD4+ and CD8+ T cells from the PBMCs. This specimen comes from a study of CD8+ T cells in alopecia areata. In the study overall: Treated patients were given 5 to 10 mg oral tofacitinib twice daily. The study, taken as a whole, reports: When scalp samples are sequenced, resident alphabeta T cells of normal skin are also captured.

The sequenced sample was CD4+ T cells sorted from blood. The receptor's source is a human donor with alopecia areata. This rearrangement joins TRBV7-9 to TRBJ2-1, with TRBD2 matching 8 bases. CDR3 coding DNA: TGTGCCAGCAGCCCGGGCGGGACTAGTAGGCAGTTCTTC. Translating it yields CASSPGGTSRQFF.